This T cell receptor beta chain was found in a study of regulatory T cells in long-lasting Graves disease. Investigators prepared the TCR beta libraries by applying iRepertoire HTBI primers and Arm-PCR of CDR3 regions. MiXCR, applied by TCRdb to the multiplex PCR reads, yields one record per CDR3 protein. The data contain 350,000 to 500,000 distinct CDR3 sequences, 14% of them singletons. Regarding the study as a whole: Segments TRBV28, TRBJ1-2 and TRBJ2-5 showed preferential usage in persistent disease.

This CDR3 region has 16 residues. CDR1 is WNHNN, CDR2 SYGVQD, per germline (reference sequence). Trimming at V came to 5 bases and at J to 8 bases, leaving 11 bases not matched to a gene. As to this clonotype: Its antigen is undetermined.

The time point here: newly diagnosed GD, antithyroid drugs for less than 3 months. After RNA was extracted from PBMCs, the TCR library was made from it. American Thyroid Association guidelines were used to diagnose Graves' disease. With EDTA tubes as the receptacles, about 9.2 milliliters of peripheral blood were drawn. The same sample was also used in a study of T cells in Graves' hyperthyroidism and ophthalmopathy. Per that study: HTBI primers were employed in a first-round RT-PCR of the TCR CDR3.

The clonotype was recovered from a woman aged 50 to 65 with Graves disease. The rearrangement uses TRBV10-1 and TRBJ2-1; 11 nucleotides agree with TRBD2. Sequencing used peripheral blood mononuclear cells (PBMCs), obtained at new diagnosis, from a patient treated with antithyroid drugs. The DNA of the CDR3 is TGCGCCAGCAGTTCAAGTGGGACTAGCGGTTTTGATGAGCAGTTCTTC. It is translated as CASSSSGTSGFDEQFF.